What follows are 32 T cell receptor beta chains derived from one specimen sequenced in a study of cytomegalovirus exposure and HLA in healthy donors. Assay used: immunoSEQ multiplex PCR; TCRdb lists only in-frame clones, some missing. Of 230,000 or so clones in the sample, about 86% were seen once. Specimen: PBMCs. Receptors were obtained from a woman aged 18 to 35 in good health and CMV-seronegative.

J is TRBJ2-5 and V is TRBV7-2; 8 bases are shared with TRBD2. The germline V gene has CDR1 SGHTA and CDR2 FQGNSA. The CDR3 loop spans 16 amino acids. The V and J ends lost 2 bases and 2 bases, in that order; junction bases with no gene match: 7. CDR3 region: CASSLRASGLQETQYF. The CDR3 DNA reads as TGTGCCAGCAGCTTACGGGCTAGCGGGCTACAAGAGACCCAGTACTTC.

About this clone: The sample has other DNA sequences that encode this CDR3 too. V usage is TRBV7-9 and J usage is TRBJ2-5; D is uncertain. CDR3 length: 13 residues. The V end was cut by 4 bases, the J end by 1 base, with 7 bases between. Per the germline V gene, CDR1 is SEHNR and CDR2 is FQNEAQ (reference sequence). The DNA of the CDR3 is TGTGCCAGCAGCTCGCTACCCCAAGAGACCCAGTACTTC. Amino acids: CASSSLPQETQYF.

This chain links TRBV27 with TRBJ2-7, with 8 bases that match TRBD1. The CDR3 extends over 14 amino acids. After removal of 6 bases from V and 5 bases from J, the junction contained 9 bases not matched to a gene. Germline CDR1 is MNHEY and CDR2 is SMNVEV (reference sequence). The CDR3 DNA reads TGTGCCAGCAGCCCTGCGGACAGGGTGAACGAGCAGTACTTC. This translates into CASSPADRVNEQYF.

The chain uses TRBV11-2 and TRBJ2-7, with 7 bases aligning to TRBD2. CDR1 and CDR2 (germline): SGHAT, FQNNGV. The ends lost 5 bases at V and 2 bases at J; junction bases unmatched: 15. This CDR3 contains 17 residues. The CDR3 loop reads CASSLTTFSGRTYEQYF. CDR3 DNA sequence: TGTGCCAGCAGCCTAACCACTTTCTCCGGGAGGACCTACGAGCAGTACTTC. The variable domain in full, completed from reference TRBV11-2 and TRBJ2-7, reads EAGVAQSPRYKIIEKRQSVAFWCNPISGHATLYWYQQILGQGPKLLIQFQNNGVVDDSQLPKDRFSAERLKGVDSTLKIQPAKLEDSAVYLCASSLTTFSGRTYEQYFGPGTRLTVT.

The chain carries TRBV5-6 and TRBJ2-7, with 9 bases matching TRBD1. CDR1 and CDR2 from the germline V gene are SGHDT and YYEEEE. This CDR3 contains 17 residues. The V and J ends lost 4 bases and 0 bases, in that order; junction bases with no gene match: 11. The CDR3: CASSLLRQGVISYEQYF. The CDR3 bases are TGTGCCAGCAGCCTTTTAAGACAGGGGGTTATCTCCTACGAGCAGTACTTC.

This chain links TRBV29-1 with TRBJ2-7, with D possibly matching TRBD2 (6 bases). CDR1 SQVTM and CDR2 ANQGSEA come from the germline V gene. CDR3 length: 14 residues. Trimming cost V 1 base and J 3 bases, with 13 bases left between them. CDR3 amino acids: CSVEGSDYNYEQYF. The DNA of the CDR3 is TGCAGCGTTGAAGGTTCGGACTATAACTACGAGCAGTACTTC.

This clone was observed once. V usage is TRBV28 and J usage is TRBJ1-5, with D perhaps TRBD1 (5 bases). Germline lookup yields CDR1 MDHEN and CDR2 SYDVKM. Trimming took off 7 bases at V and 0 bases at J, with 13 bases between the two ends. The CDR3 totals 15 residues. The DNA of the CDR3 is TGTGCCAGCATGACGCAGGGATATAGCAATCAGCCCCAGCATTTT. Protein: CASMTQGYSNQPQHF.

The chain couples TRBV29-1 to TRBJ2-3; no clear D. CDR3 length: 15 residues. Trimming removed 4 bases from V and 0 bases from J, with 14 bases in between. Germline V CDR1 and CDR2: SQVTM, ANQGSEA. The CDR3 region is CSVALSPFSTDTQYF. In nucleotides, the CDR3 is TGCAGCGTTGCCCTATCTCCCTTTAGCACAGATACGCAGTATTTT.

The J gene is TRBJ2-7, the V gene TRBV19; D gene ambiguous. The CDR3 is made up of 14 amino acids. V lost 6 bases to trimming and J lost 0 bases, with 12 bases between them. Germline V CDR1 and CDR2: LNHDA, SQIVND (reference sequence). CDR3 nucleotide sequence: TGTGCCAGTAGCAATGATCGGGTCTCCTACGAGCAGTACTTC. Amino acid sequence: CASSNDRVSYEQYF.

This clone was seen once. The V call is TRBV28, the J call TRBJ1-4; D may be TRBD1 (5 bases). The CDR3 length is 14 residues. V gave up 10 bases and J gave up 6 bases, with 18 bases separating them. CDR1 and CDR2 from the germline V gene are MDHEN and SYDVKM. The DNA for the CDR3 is TGTGCCAACACTACCGGGCCCAGGGATGAAAAACTGTTTTTT. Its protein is CANTTGPRDEKLFF.

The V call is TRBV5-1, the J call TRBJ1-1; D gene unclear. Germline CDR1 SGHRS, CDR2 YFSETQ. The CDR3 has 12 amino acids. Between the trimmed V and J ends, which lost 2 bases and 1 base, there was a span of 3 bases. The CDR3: CASSLANTEAFF. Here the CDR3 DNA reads TGCGCCAGCAGCTTAGCGAACACTGAAGCTTTCTTT.

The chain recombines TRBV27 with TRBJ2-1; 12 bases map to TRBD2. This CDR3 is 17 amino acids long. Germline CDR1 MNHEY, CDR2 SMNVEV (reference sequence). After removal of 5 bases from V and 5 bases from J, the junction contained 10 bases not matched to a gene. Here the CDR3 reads CASSPLGLAGPNNEQFF. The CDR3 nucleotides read TGTGCCAGCAGTCCACTTGGACTAGCGGGACCGAACAATGAGCAGTTCTTC.

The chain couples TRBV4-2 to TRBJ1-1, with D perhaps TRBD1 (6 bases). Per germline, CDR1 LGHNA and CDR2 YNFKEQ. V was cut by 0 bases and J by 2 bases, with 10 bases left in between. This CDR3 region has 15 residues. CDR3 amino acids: CASSQDTGKNTEAFF. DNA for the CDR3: TGTGCCAGCAGCCAAGATACAGGGAAAAACACTGAAGCTTTCTTT.

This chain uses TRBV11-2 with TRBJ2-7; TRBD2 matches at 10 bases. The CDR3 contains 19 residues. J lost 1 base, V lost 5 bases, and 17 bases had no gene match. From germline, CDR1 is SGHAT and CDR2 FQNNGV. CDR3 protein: CASSPSRGLAGDPSYEQYF. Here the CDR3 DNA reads TGTGCCAGCAGCCCATCGCGCGGGCTAGCGGGGGACCCTTCCTACGAGCAGTACTTC.

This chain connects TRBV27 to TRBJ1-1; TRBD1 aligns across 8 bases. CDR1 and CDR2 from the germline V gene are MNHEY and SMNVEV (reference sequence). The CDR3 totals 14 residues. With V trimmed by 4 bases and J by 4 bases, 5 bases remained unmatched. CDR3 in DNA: TGTGCCAGCAGTTCCCAGGGGGCTAGCACTGAAGCTTTCTTT. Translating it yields CASSSQGASTEAFF.

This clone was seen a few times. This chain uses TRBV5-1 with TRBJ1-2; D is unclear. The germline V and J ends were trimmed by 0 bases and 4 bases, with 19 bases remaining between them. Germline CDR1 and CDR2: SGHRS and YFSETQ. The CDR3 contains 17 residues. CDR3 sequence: CASSLVPPGDGGYGYTF. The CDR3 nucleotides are TGCGCCAGCAGCTTGGTTCCCCCCGGGGATGGAGGCTATGGCTACACCTTC.

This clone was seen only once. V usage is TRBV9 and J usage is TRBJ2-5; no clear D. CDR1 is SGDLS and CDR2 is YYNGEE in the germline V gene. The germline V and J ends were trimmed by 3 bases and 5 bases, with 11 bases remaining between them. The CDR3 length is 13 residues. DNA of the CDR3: TGTGCCAGCAGCGCACTGAAACCCGAGACCCAGTACTTC. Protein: CASSALKPETQYF.

The CDR3, as DNA: TGTGCCAGCAGTTCCGTAGCGGGATTGAACACCGGGGAGCTGTTTTTT. It codes for CASSSVAGLNTGELFF. The chain has TRBV6-5 and TRBJ2-2; 8 bases are a match to TRBD2. The CDR3 extends over 16 amino acids. J gave up 1 base and V 4 bases, and 5 bases lay outside the gene matches. Germline CDR1 MNHEY, CDR2 SVGAGI.

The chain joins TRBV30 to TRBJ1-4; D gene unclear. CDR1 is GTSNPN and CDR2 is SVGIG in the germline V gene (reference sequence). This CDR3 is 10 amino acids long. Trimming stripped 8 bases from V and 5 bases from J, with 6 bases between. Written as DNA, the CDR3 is TGTGCCGGACTCAATGAAAAACTGTTTTTT. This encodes CAGLNEKLFF.

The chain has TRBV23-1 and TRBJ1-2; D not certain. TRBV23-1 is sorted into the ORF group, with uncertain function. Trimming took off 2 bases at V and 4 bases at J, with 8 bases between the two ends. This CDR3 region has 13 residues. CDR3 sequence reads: CASSQGLTYGYTF. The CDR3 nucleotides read TGCGCCAGCAGTCAAGGACTCACCTATGGCTACACCTTC.

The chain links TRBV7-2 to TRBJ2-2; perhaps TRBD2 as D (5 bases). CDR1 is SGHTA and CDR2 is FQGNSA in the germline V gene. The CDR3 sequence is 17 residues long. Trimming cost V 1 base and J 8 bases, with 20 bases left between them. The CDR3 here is CASSLEFGWVPGGELFF. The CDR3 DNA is TGTGCCAGCAGCTTAGAATTTGGGTGGGTTCCGGGGGGGGAGCTGTTTTTT.

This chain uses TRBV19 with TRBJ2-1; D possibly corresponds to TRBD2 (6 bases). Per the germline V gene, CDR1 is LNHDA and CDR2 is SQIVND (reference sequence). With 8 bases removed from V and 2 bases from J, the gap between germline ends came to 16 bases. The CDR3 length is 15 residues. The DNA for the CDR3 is TGTGCCAGTGGGAGAGCGGGCCTTACCTACAATGAGCAGTTCTTC. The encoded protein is CASGRAGLTYNEQFF.

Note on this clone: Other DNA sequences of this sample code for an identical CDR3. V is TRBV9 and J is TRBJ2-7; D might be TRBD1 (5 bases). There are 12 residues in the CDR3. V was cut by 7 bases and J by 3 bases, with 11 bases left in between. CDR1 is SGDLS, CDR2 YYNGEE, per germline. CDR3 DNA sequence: TGTGCCAGCTCCGGCCAGGGCTACGAGCAGTACTTC. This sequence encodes CASSGQGYEQYF.

In DNA form, the CDR3 reads TGTGCCAGCAGCTTGTATCTAGCGGGAAGGTTAAACCAAGAGACCCAGTACTTC. Translation: CASSLYLAGRLNQETQYF. The chain has TRBV5-6 and TRBJ2-5; 9 bases match TRBD2. This CDR3 has 18 residues. The germline CDR1 and CDR2 sequences are SGHDT and YYEEEE. The V and J ends lost 1 base and 0 bases, in that order; junction bases with no gene match: 10.

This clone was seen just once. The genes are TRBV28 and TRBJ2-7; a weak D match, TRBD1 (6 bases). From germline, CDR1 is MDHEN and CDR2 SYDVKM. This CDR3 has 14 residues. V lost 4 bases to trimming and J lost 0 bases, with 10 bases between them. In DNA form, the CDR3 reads TGTGCCAGCAGTTCCCGGGACACCTCCTACGAGCAGTACTTC. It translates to CASSSRDTSYEQYF.

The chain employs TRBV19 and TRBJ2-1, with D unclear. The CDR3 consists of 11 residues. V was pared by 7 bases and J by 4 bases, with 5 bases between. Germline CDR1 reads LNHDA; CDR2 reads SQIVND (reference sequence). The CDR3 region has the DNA TGTGCCAGTACTAAGTACAATGAGCAGTTCTTC. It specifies CASTKYNEQFF.

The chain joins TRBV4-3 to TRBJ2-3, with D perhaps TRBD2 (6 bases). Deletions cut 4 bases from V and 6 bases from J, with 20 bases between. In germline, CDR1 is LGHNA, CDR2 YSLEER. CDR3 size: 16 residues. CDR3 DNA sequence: TGCGCCAGCAGCCCTTCTGGGGTGGGACTTACTGATACGCAGTATTTT. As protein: CASSPSGVGLTDTQYF.

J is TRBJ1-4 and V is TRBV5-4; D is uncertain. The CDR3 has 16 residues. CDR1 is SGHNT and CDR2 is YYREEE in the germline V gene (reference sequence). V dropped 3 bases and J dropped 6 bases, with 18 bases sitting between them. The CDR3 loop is CASSSGGGRSDEKLFF. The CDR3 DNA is TGTGCCAGCAGCTCTGGAGGCGGTAGAAGTGATGAAAAACTGTTTTTT.

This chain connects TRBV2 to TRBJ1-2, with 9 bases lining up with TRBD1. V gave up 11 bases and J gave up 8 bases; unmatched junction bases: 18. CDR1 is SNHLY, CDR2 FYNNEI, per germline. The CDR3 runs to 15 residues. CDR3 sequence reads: CAGRQGVVGPGGYTF. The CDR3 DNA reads TGTGCCGGACGACAGGGGGTTGTAGGGCCGGGGGGCTACACCTTC.

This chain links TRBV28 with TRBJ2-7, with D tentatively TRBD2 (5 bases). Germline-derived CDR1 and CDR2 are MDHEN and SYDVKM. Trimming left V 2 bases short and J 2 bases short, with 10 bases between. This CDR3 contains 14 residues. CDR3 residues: CASSLEWRAYEQYF. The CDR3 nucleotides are TGTGCCAGCAGTTTAGAATGGCGGGCCTACGAGCAGTACTTC.

In DNA form, the CDR3 reads TGTGCCAGCAGCTTACGGGTCAGCGGGATAACAGATACGCAGTATTTT. Amino acids: CASSLRVSGITDTQYF. The chain carries TRBV7-2 and TRBJ2-3; the match to TRBD2 covers 7 bases. Trimming took 2 bases from V and 3 from J; bases not matched to a gene: 8. This CDR3 has 16 amino acids. Germline-derived CDR1 and CDR2 are SGHTA and FQGNSA.

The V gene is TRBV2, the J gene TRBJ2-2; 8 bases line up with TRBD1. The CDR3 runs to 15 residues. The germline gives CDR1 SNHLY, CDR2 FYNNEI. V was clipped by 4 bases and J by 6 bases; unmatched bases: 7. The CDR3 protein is CASSGGTGQAGELFF. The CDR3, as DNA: TGTGCCAGCAGTGGAGGGACAGGCCAGGCCGGGGAGCTGTTTTTT.